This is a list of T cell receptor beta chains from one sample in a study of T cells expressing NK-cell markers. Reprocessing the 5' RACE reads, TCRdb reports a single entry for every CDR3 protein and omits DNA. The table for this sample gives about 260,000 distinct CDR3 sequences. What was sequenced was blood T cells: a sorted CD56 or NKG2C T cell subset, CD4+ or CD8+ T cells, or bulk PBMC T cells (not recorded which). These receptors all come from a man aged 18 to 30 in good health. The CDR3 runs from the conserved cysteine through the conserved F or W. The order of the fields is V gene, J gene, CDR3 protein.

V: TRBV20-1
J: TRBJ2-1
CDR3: CSAIPLAGGRVHEQFF

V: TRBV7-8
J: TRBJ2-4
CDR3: CASSPPRRGGAKNIQYF

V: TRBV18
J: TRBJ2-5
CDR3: CASSPEVFRGQETQYF

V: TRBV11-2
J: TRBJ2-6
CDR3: CASSFPGVGANVLTF

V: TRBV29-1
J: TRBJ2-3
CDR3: CSVAGGKTDTQYF

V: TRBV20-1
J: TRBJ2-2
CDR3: CSARAAGRPTGELFF

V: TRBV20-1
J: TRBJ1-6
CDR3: CSARGTGSYNSPLHF

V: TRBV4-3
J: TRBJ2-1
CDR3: CASSRGTSTRIYNEQFF

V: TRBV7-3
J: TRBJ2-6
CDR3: CASSLSLISSGANVLTF

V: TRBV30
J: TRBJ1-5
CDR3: CAWSIGQGPYRPQHF

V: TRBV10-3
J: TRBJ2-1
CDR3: CAISEEREGNEQFF

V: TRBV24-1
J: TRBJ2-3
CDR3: CATSDQGSPTDTQYF

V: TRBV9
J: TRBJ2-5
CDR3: CASSVRPGGEETQYF

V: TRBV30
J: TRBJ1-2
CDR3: CAWSDPGQGLYGYTF

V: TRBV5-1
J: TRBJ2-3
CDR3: CASSLRGVLTDTQYF

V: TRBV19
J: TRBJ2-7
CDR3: CASTPREGLGEQYF